This is a list of T cell receptor beta chains from one sample in a study of siplizumab effects on memory and regulatory T cells. Clones were sequenced by immunoSEQ multiplex PCR, and TCRdb holds only the in-frame ones, with some missing. The repertoire holds tens of thousands of clones, with 91% as singletons. The sequencing input was CD8+ T cells sorted from blood. These receptors were taken from a human donor in good health. Each CDR3 is given with its conserved first and last residue. Fields, in order: D gene, clone size, J gene, V gene, CDR3 DNA, CDR3 protein. D genes are given only for firm matches. Rows may omit the clone size; those that give it use once, few, many or a size class.

TRBD1,NA,TRBJ1-1,TRBV4-1,TGCGCCAGCAGCCAAGCGACAGGGGGAACAGCTTTCTTT,CASSQATGGTAFF
NA,NA,TRBJ2-1,TRBV20-1,TGCAGTGCCAGGACTTACAATGAGCAGTTCTTC,CSARTYNEQFF
TRBD2,NA,TRBJ2-1,TRBV7-8,TGTGCCAGCAGCTTATCTAGCGGGGGGAACAATGAGCAGTTCTTC,CASSLSSGGNNEQFF
NA,NA,TRBJ1-1,TRBV29-1,TGCAGCGTTGACCCCACGGGGATGAACACTGAAGCTTTCTTT,CSVDPTGMNTEAFF
NA,NA,TRBJ1-1,TRBV29-1,TGCAGCGTTTCAAGGGGCGGTCGTGAAGCTTTCTTT,CSVSRGGREAFF
NA,once,TRBJ1-2,TRBV5-1,TGCGCCAGCAGCTTGATATTCTCGGACAGTGATGGCTACACCTTC,CASSLIFSDSDGYTF
NA,NA,TRBJ1-1,TRBV19,TGTGCCAGTAGTTGGGGGGGCATACGGAACACTGAAGCTTTCTTT,CASSWGGIRNTEAFF
NA,NA,TRBJ1-1,TRBV19,TGTGCCAGGGACATCTTCGGGACACTGCACACTGAAGCTTTCTTT,CARDIFGTLHTEAFF
NA,NA,TRBJ2-7,TRBV7-8,TGTGCCGGCAGCCCCCACGGGGACGGGACCTACGAGCAGTACTTC,CAGSPHGDGTYEQYF
TRBD1,once,TRBJ1-1,TRBV6-1,TGTGCCAGCAGTGAAGCGAACGCGCACGGACAGGGGTATGGCACTGAAGCTTTCTTT,CASSEANAHGQGYGTEAFF
NA,few,TRBJ2-3,TRBV5-1,TGCGCCAGCAGTTTTGCGGGGGCTGCAAGCACAGATACGCAGTATTTT,CASSFAGAASTDTQYF
NA,NA,TRBJ2-7,TRBV7-9,TGTGCCAGCAGTCGGACCACAGGGAGGGAATTACGCGAGCAGTACTTC,CASSRTTGRELREQYF
TRBD2,NA,TRBJ2-1,TRBV7-9,TGTGCCAGCAGCGACATCGAAGCGGGGGCGCACAATGAGCAGTTCTTC,CASSDIEAGAHNEQFF
NA,NA,TRBJ2-7,TRBV14,TGTGCCAGCAGCCAATTGAGGGGCAGGGCCGGCGAGCAGTACTTC,CASSQLRGRAGEQYF
NA,NA,TRBJ2-3,TRBV7-8,TGTGCCAGCAGCTTAGTGCTGGCAGATACGCAGTATTTT,CASSLVLADTQYF
NA,NA,TRBJ2-7,TRBV2,TGTGCCAGCGGTCAAACAGGGCTTGGTTCTGAGTACGAGCAGTACTTC,CASGQTGLGSEYEQYF
TRBD1,few,TRBJ1-2,TRBV7-9,TGTGCCAGCAGCCTCCCCCCGGGACAGGGTGACGACGGCTACACCTTC,CASSLPPGQGDDGYTF
TRBD2,once,TRBJ2-1,TRBV19,TGTGCCGGGTCCAGCGGGGGAGGCAATGAGCAGTTCTTC,CAGSSGGGNEQFF
NA,NA,TRBJ1-1,TRBV19,TGTGCCAGTAGTATAGCCAGGGCAAACACTGAAGCTTTCTTT,CASSIARANTEAFF
TRBD2,NA,TRBJ2-3,TRBV5-8,TGTGCCAGCAGCTTGTCGTCTAGCGGGAGGAGGCGCGATACGCAGTATTTT,CASSLSSSGRRRDTQYF
NA,NA,TRBJ1-5,TRBV4-1,TGCGCCAGCAGCCAAGATGGCAGGACCAATCAGCCCCAGCATTTT,CASSQDGRTNQPQHF
TRBD1,NA,TRBJ2-5,TRBV6-5,TGTGCCAGCACCCCGACAGGGGGCCTTCAAGAGACCCAGTACTTC,CASTPTGGLQETQYF
NA,NA,TRBJ1-6,TRBV5-6,TGTGCCAGCAGCCTCTGGACGAGAGTTGGCTCACCCCTCCACTTT,CASSLWTRVGSPLHF
NA,NA,TRBJ2-7,TRBV7-9,TGTGCCAGCAGCTTTGGGGACGAGCAGTACTTC,CASSFGDEQYF
NA,once,TRBJ1-1,TRBV6-1,TGTGCCAGCAGTGAACCCCAGCTGAACACTGAAGCTTTCTTT,CASSEPQLNTEAFF
NA,once,TRBJ1-1,TRBV5-1,TGCGCCAGCAGCTTGGTCGGGGTAACTGAAGCTTTCTTT,CASSLVGVTEAFF
TRBD2,NA,TRBJ2-1,TRBV9,TGTGCCAGCAGCGTCGGGGGGGATGAGCAGTTCTTC,CASSVGGDEQFF
NA,once,TRBJ2-2,TRBV27,TGTGCCAGCAGTTTATTTGGGGGCAGCCACACCGGGGAGCTGTTTTTT,CASSLFGGSHTGELFF
NA,NA,TRBJ2-3,TRBV19,TGTGCCAGTAGTATAGAACCTGGACGCACAGATACGCAGTATTTT,CASSIEPGRTDTQYF
NA,NA,TRBJ2-7,TRBV10-3,TGTGCCATCAGTGAGCAGGACAGTACGACCTACGAGCAGTACTTC,CAISEQDSTTYEQYF
NA,NA,TRBJ2-2,TRBV27,TGTGCCAGCACTACTACCCCGAACACCGGGGAGCTGTTTTTT,CASTTTPNTGELFF
NA,NA,TRBJ2-7,TRBV7-6,TGTGCCAGCAGCTCGGAGGGCCGGGGGCAATACGAGCAGTACTTC,CASSSEGRGQYEQYF
NA,NA,TRBJ1-3,TRBV19,TGTGCCAGTAGTATGATCTCTGGAAACACCATATATTTT,CASSMISGNTIYF
NA,NA,TRBJ2-1,TRBV5-4,TGTGCCAGCAGGCACGGGAGTCACTACAATGAGCAGTTCTTC,CASRHGSHYNEQFF
TRBD2,NA,TRBJ2-7,TRBV6-5,TGTGCCAGCAGCACTAGCGGGGGGACCTACGAGCAGTACTTC,CASSTSGGTYEQYF
NA,NA,TRBJ2-7,TRBV6-4,TGTGCCAGCAGTGACTCGGGGCGGGGCCATTACTACGAGCAGTACTTC,CASSDSGRGHYYEQYF
NA,NA,TRBJ2-7,TRBV4-1,TGCGCCAGCAGCAGGGTGTTGGGGGGCGAGCAGTACTTC,CASSRVLGGEQYF
NA,NA,TRBJ2-1,TRBV6-5,TGTGCCAGCAGTTATTTCGGGGGCAATGAGCAGTTCTTC,CASSYFGGNEQFF
TRBD1,NA,TRBJ1-5,TRBV7-9,TGTGCCAGCAGTCATCACGATGACAGGGGTATTAATCAGCCCCAGCATTTT,CASSHHDDRGINQPQHF
NA,NA,TRBJ1-2,TRBV27,TGTGCCAGCAGTTTTTCGGGGGCGTCCTTGGGCTACACCTTC,CASSFSGASLGYTF
NA,NA,TRBJ1-5,TRBV9,TGTGCCAGCAGCGTAGAGGGCGGTACCAATCAGCCCCAGCATTTT,CASSVEGGTNQPQHF
NA,NA,TRBJ2-3,TRBV15,TGTGCCACCAGCAGAGAGACGGCCCACGTGACAGATACGCAGTATTTT,CATSRETAHVTDTQYF
TRBD1,NA,TRBJ1-5,TRBV7-9,TGTGCCAGCAGCGCCTCGGGACAGGGCAATCAGCCCCAGCATTTT,CASSASGQGNQPQHF
TRBD1,NA,TRBJ2-7,TRBV5-1,TGCGCCAGCAGTTTTCCGGGACAGGGGATCCACGAGCAGTACTTC,CASSFPGQGIHEQYF
TRBD2,few,TRBJ2-2,TRBV7-8,TGTGCCAGCAGCGAAGGACTAGCCGCCGGGGAGCTGTTTTTT,CASSEGLAAGELFF
NA,NA,TRBJ1-2,TRBV23-1,TGCGCCAGCAAGCGCGGGTATGGCTACACCTTC,CASKRGYGYTF
TRBD2,NA,TRBJ2-7,TRBV11-2,TGTGCCAGCAATCTAGCGGAGCCCAGGTGGGACGAGCAGTACTTC,CASNLAEPRWDEQYF
TRBD1,NA,TRBJ2-7,TRBV6-1,TGTGCCAGCAGTGGGACAGGGAGTAACTCCTACGAGCAGTACTTC,CASSGTGSNSYEQYF
TRBD2,NA,TRBJ2-3,TRBV5-5,TGTGCCAGCAGCCCGGCGGGGGGGGCCGGCGATACGCAGTATTTT,CASSPAGGAGDTQYF